The 31 T cell receptor beta chains reported below all come from one sample, sequenced in a study of T-cell reconstitution after alpha-beta-depleted transplantation in children. Unique molecular identifiers were built into the TCRbeta library. TCRdb analysed the PCR reads with MiXCR anew, one entry per CDR3 protein. The data show some 260,000 distinct CDR3 sequences, roughly a quarter seen once. The input for sequencing was PBMCs, mostly from graft donor cells, taken 360 days after TCRalphabeta/CD19-depleted stem cell transplant. The origin of the receptors is a female patient between 2 and 15 years old who had a stem cell transplant for congenital amegakaryocytic thrombocytopenia, so the T cells may come from the graft donor.

This clonotype was seen at least ten times. V usage is TRBV29-1 and J usage is TRBJ2-2, with 7 nucleotides matching TRBD1. Germline V gives CDR1 SQVTM, CDR2 ANQGSEA. This CDR3 has 13 residues. Germline trimming cut 5 bases from V and 5 bases from J; bases unmatched to any gene: 5. CDR3 DNA: TGCAGCGTTAACAGGGGTGGAACCGGGGAGCTGTTTTTT. It is translated as CSVNRGGTGELFF.

The chain joins TRBV4-1 to TRBJ2-7, with 10 bases fitting TRBD2. CDR1 and CDR2 from the germline V gene are MGHRA and YSYEKL. The length of the CDR3 is 15 residues. With V trimmed by 4 bases and J by 4 bases, 7 bases remained unmatched. The CDR3 loop reads CASSLWTSGGYEQYF. The CDR3, as DNA: TGCGCCAGCAGCCTATGGACTAGCGGAGGGTACGAGCAGTACTTC.

This clonotype was seen repeatedly, ten times or more. The chain links TRBV6-2 or TRBV6-3 to TRBJ2-2; D is possibly TRBD1 (6 bases). The ends were cut back, 6 bases at V and 13 bases at J, with 15 bases in the middle. CDR3 size: 12 residues. Germline V CDR1 and CDR2: MNHEY, SVGEGT. The CDR3 sequence: CASSTTRGVLFF. DNA for the CDR3: TGTGCCAGCAGCACGACCAGGGGCGTGCTGTTTTTT.

This clonotype appeared a few times. The J gene is TRBJ1-1, the V gene TRBV27, with 8 bases matching TRBD1. CDR1 and CDR2 from the germline V gene are MNHEY and SMNVEV (reference sequence). J was trimmed by 6 bases and V by 3 bases; bases with no gene match: 9. This CDR3 is 15 amino acids long. CDR3: CASSFLQGDLAEAFF. CDR3 nucleotide sequence: TGTGCCAGCAGTTTCTTACAGGGGGATTTGGCTGAAGCTTTCTTT.

This clonotype was seen repeatedly, ten times or more. The chain has TRBV29-1 and TRBJ1-2; TRBD1 is a possible D gene (5 bases). This CDR3 spans 11 amino acids. Per the germline V gene, CDR1 is SQVTM and CDR2 is ANQGSEA. V lost 6 bases to trimming and J lost 3 bases, with 8 bases between them. The DNA for the CDR3 is TGCAGCGTCCGGGACTACTATGGCTACACCTTC. It specifies CSVRDYYGYTF. The complete variable domain, with remaining parts taken from reference TRBV29-1 and TRBJ1-2, reads SAVISQKPSRDICQRGTSLTIQCQVDSQVTMMFWYRQQPGQSLTLIATANQGSEATYESGFVIDKFPISRPNLTFSTLTVSNMSPEDSSIYLCSVRDYYGYTFGSGTRLTVV.

This sequence joins TRBV20-1 and TRBJ2-1; TRBD2 matches 12 bases. The CDR3 is 14 residues long. The J segment lost 8 bases and the V segment lost 4 bases, leaving 6 bases of the junction unmatched. Per germline, CDR1 DFQATT and CDR2 SNEGSKA (reference sequence). As DNA, the CDR3 is TGCAGTGCTATCAGACTAGCGGGAGCCCATGAGCAGTTCTTC. Protein: CSAIRLAGAHEQFF.

The chain joins TRBV12-3 or TRBV12-4 to TRBJ2-3, with D perhaps TRBD2 (7 bases). V was trimmed by 3 bases and J by 7 bases, leaving 17 bases between them. The CDR3 is made up of 15 amino acids. The CDR3 is CASSFKGGGIYTQYF. The CDR3 DNA is TGTGCCAGCAGTTTTAAGGGGGGGGGTATTTATACGCAGTATTTT.

This clonotype occurred a few times. The chain couples TRBV5-1 to TRBJ1-6; TRBD1 is a possible D gene (5 bases). Looked up from germline, CDR1 is SGHRS and CDR2 is YFSETQ. The CDR3 is 15 amino acids. V lost 3 bases to trimming and J lost 8 bases, with 15 bases between them. The CDR3: CASSSPGGNDSPLHF. In nucleotides, the CDR3 is TGCGCCAGCAGCTCGCCCGGGGGTAACGATTCACCCCTCCACTTT. The complete variable domain, with remaining parts taken from reference TRBV5-1 and TRBJ1-6, reads KAGVTQTPRYLIKTRGQQVTLSCSPISGHRSVSWYQQTPGQGLQFLFEYFSETQRNKGNFPGRFSGRQFSNSRSEMNVSTLELGDSALYLCASSSPGGNDSPLHFGNGTRLTVT.

In this sample, this clonotype turned up a few times. The V gene is TRBV20-1, the J gene TRBJ1-2, with no clear D. Germline V CDR1 and CDR2: DFQATT, SNEGSKA (reference sequence). V was clipped by 4 bases and J by 3 bases, with 18 bases between them. This CDR3 region has 15 residues. CDR3 nucleotides: TGCAGTGCTATGGTCGAACCTAAAAGTCACTATGGCTACACCTTC. Amino acid sequence: CSAMVEPKSHYGYTF.

In its sample, this clonotype was seen a few times. The chain couples TRBV20-1 to TRBJ2-1; TRBD2 aligns across 16 bases. With V trimmed by 5 bases and J by 4 bases, 17 bases remained unmatched. The CDR3 runs to 20 residues. Germline V gene sequence: CDR1 DFQATT, CDR2 SNEGSKA (reference sequence). The CDR3 DNA reads as TGCAGTGCTGCAGCCAGGGGACTAGCGGGGGGGTACCGAAGGTACAATGAGCAGTTCTTC. This codes for CSAAARGLAGGYRRYNEQFF.

This clonotype was seen only a few times. This chain joins TRBV12-3 or TRBV12-4 and TRBJ2-3; D is ambiguous. The CDR3 runs 14 residues. V was cut by 6 bases and J by 4 bases, with 14 bases left in between. The CDR3 sequence is CASSEPGSPDTQYF. The CDR3 nucleotides are TGTGCCAGCAGCGAGCCGGGCTCCCCAGATACGCAGTATTTT.

V gene TRBV11-2 combines with J gene TRBJ2-1; 7 bases agree with TRBD2. CDR1 and CDR2 from the germline V gene are SGHAT and FQNNGV. The CDR3 extends over 15 amino acids. The V and J ends lost 8 bases and 0 bases, in that order; junction bases with no gene match: 7. In DNA, the CDR3 is TGTGCCAGCGGGAGTGCGGGGGACTCCTACAATGAGCAGTTCTTC. It encodes CASGSAGDSYNEQFF.

The rearrangement joins TRBV5-6 to TRBJ2-1; 10 positions agree with TRBD2. With V trimmed by 4 bases and J by 4 bases, 8 bases remained unmatched. This CDR3 region has 16 residues. CDR1 and CDR2 from the germline V gene are SGHDT and YYEEEE. CDR3 sequence: CASSQLRTSGYNEQFF. As DNA, the CDR3 is TGTGCCAGCAGCCAACTCCGGACTAGCGGTTACAATGAGCAGTTCTTC.

The chain couples TRBV6-1 to TRBJ2-3, with no clear D. The CDR3 extends over 14 amino acids. Deletions cut 8 bases from V and 0 bases from J, with 12 bases between. Germline lookup yields CDR1 MNHNS and CDR2 SASEGT. The CDR3 region has the DNA TGTGCCAGCGCCCTAGGGTCTAGCACAGATACGCAGTATTTT. It encodes CASALGSSTDTQYF.

V gene TRBV5-4 combines with J gene TRBJ2-2; 7 nucleotides match TRBD1. The CDR3 spans 16 residues. J was trimmed by 2 bases and V by 3 bases; bases with no gene match: 7. Per germline, CDR1 SGHNT and CDR2 YYREEE (reference sequence). The chain's CDR3 is CASSSGQVYNTGELFF. The CDR3 nucleotides read TGTGCCAGCAGCTCTGGACAGGTGTATAACACCGGGGAGCTGTTTTTT.

This clonotype was seen a handful of times. Here the CDR3 reads CATSDTRDRDYNEQFF. CDR3 coding DNA: TGTGCCACCAGTGATACCCGGGACAGGGATTACAATGAGCAGTTCTTC. The chain joins TRBV24-1 to TRBJ2-1; 9 bases line up with TRBD1. Germline CDR1 KGHDR, CDR2 SFDVKD. The trim removed 3 bases at V and 4 bases at J, leaving 6 bases unmatched. The CDR3 extends over 16 amino acids.

This clonotype came up a few times. V and J are TRBV5-1 and TRBJ1-6, with unresolved D. Looked up from germline, CDR1 is SGHRS and CDR2 is YFSETQ. Deletions cut 4 bases from V and 10 bases from J, with 15 bases between. This CDR3 spans 14 amino acids. CDR3 loop: CASSLDPTNSPLHF. CDR3 nucleotide sequence: TGCGCCAGCAGCCTTGACCCGACGAACTCACCCCTCCACTTT.

The chain couples TRBV5-1 to TRBJ2-7; 10 bases fit TRBD2. The CDR3 loop spans 15 amino acids. V gave up 0 bases and J gave up 4 bases; unmatched junction bases: 4. Germline CDR1 and CDR2: SGHRS and YFSETQ. Here the CDR3 DNA reads TGCGCCAGCAGCTTGGGGCTAGCGGGAGAGTACGAGCAGTACTTC. Its protein product is CASSLGLAGEYEQYF.

The J gene is TRBJ2-1, the V gene TRBV4-3; D is unresolved. CDR3 length: 15 residues. The germline CDR1 and CDR2 sequences are LGHNA and YSLEER. V was pared by 7 bases and J by 7 bases, with 20 bases between. Written as DNA, the CDR3 is TGCGCCAGCACCTCCTCGCGGTGGACCGCGAATGAGCAGTTCTTC. Its translation is CASTSSRWTANEQFF.

This clonotype is deemed medium-sized (0.01 to 0.1%). J is TRBJ1-1 and V is TRBV27, with D possibly TRBD1 on 5 matching bases. This CDR3 has 14 amino acids. The V end was cut by 6 bases, the J end by 5 bases, with 16 bases between. Germline assignment: CDR1 MNHEY and CDR2 SMNVEV (reference sequence). CDR3 coding DNA: TGTGCCAGCAGAGTCGCGACAGTGGTAACTGAAGCTTTCTTT. Its protein product is CASRVATVVTEAFF.

This clonotype showed up just a few times. This rearrangement joins TRBV27 to TRBJ2-3, with 8 bases fitting TRBD2. The CDR3 loop spans 15 amino acids. Looked up from germline, CDR1 is MNHEY and CDR2 is SMNVEV (reference sequence). The ends lost 5 bases at V and 4 bases at J; junction bases unmatched: 8. The CDR3 sequence is CASSPQRERADTQYF. DNA of the CDR3: TGTGCCAGCAGTCCCCAGCGGGAGAGGGCAGATACGCAGTATTTT.

The chain joins TRBV24-1 to TRBJ2-7; 7 bases match TRBD1. The CDR3 is 13 amino acids. Germline V gene data show CDR1 as KGHDR and CDR2 as SFDVKD. Germline trimming cut 12 bases from V and 0 bases from J; bases unmatched to any gene: 7. The CDR3 is CAPLDRSSYEQYF. The CDR3 bases are TGTGCCCCTCTGGACAGGAGCTCCTACGAGCAGTACTTC.

This clonotype was observed a few times. In nucleotides, the CDR3 is TGTGCCAGCAGTTACCGAAGTTCCTACAATGAGCAGTTCTTC. Protein sequence: CASSYRSSYNEQFF. This chain uses TRBV6-5 with TRBJ2-1; D gene unclear. V lost 2 bases and J lost 1, with 6 bases in between. CDR3 length: 14 amino acids. CDR1 is MNHEY and CDR2 is SVGAGI in the germline V gene.

The chain recombines TRBV19 with TRBJ1-5; D is unclear. V lost 4 bases to trimming and J lost 4 bases, with 8 bases between them. CDR3 length equals 13 residues. Germline V lookup: CDR1 LNHDA, CDR2 SQIVND (reference sequence). CDR3 coding DNA: TGTGCCAGTAGTACTAGTCCGAATCAGCCCCAGCATTTT. As protein: CASSTSPNQPQHF.

This clonotype was counted between two and nine times. This chain joins TRBV9 and TRBJ2-1; 8 nucleotides line up with TRBD1. Germline V gene sequence: CDR1 SGDLS, CDR2 YYNGEE. The length of the CDR3 is 17 residues. Unmatched junction bases numbered 8, after V lost 3 bases and J lost 0 bases. Written as DNA, the CDR3 is TGTGCCAGCAGCGCCCGGGACAGGTCGAGCTCCTACAATGAGCAGTTCTTC. As protein: CASSARDRSSSYNEQFF.

The V call is TRBV5-4, the J call TRBJ2-3, with D possibly TRBD1 on 6 matching bases. Trimming stripped 1 base from V and 2 bases from J, with 8 bases between. CDR3 length equals 14 residues. The V gene's germline CDR1 is SGHNT and CDR2 YYREEE (reference sequence). The CDR3: CASSLPGATDTQYF. CDR3 DNA: TGTGCCAGCAGCTTGCCAGGGGCCACAGATACGCAGTATTTT.

The chain couples TRBV5-1 to TRBJ2-5; no clear D gene. Trimming left V 1 base short and J 1 base short, with 5 bases between. Germline V gives CDR1 SGHRS, CDR2 YFSETQ. The CDR3 has 13 amino acids. CDR3 sequence: CASSLQSQETQYF. The CDR3 DNA sequence: TGCGCCAGCAGCTTGCAGTCCCAAGAGACCCAGTACTTC.

This clonotype was recorded a few times. V usage is TRBV5-6 and J usage is TRBJ2-7; 7 bases line up with TRBD1. Germline values: CDR1 SGHDT, CDR2 YYEEEE. V gave up 0 bases and J gave up 2 bases; unmatched junction bases: 8. CDR3 length: 16 residues. The CDR3 loop is CASSLVGTVDAYEQYF. CDR3 sequence (DNA): TGTGCCAGCAGCTTGGTTGGGACAGTGGATGCCTACGAGCAGTACTTC.

There are a few counts of this clonotype. The gene calls are TRBV5-1 and TRBJ2-1; TRBD2 matches 9 bases. Germline CDR1 reads SGHRS; CDR2 reads YFSETQ. After removal of 4 bases from V and 3 bases from J, the junction contained 5 bases not matched to a gene. The CDR3 totals 15 residues. The CDR3 loop is CASSPGTSFYNEQFF. For the CDR3, the DNA is TGCGCCAGCAGCCCCGGGACTAGCTTCTACAATGAGCAGTTCTTC. The full variable domain, its missing parts supplied by reference TRBV5-1 and TRBJ2-1, is KAGVTQTPRYLIKTRGQQVTLSCSPISGHRSVSWYQQTPGQGLQFLFEYFSETQRNKGNFPGRFSGRQFSNSRSEMNVSTLELGDSALYLCASSPGTSFYNEQFFGPGTRLTVL.

This clonotype was observed many times. The chain recombines TRBV7-7 with TRBJ1-1, with 7 nucleotides matching TRBD1. Germline V gives CDR1 SSHAT, CDR2 FNYEAQ (reference sequence). V gave up 1 base and J gave up 4 bases; unmatched junction bases: 0. The CDR3 covers 13 residues. The CDR3 region has the DNA TGTGCCAGCAGCTTAGGGACAGGCACTGAAGCTTTCTTT. It codes for CASSLGTGTEAFF.

This clonotype was observed a single time. V gene TRBV10-3 combines with J gene TRBJ2-6; 7 positions match TRBD1. The trim removed 4 bases at V and 0 bases at J, leaving 3 bases unmatched. The germline gives CDR1 ENHRY, CDR2 SYGVKD. The CDR3 is 16 amino acids. DNA of the CDR3: TGTGCCATCAGTGCTACAGGGGACTCTGGGGCCAACGTCCTGACTTTC. This encodes CAISATGDSGANVLTF.